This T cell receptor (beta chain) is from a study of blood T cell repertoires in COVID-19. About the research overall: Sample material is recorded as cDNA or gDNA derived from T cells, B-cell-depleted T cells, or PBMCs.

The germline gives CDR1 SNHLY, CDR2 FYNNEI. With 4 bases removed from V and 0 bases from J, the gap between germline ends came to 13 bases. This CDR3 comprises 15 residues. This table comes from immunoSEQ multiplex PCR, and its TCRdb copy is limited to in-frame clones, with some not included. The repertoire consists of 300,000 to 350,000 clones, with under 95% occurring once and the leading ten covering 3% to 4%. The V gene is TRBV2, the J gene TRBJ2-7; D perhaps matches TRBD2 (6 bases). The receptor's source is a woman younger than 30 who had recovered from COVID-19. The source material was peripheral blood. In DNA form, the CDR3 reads TGTGCCAGCAGTGGCGGGGTCAGGAGCTCCTACGAGCAGTACGTC. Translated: CASSGGVRSSYEQYV.